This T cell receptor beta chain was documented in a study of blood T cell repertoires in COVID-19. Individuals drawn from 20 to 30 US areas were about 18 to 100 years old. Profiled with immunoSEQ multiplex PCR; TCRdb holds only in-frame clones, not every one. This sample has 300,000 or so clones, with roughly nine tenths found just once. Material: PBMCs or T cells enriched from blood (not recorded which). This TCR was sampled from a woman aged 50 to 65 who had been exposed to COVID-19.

Here the CDR3 DNA reads TGTGCCACAAGGGACAGCACAGGGACGCAGTATTTT. This gives the protein CATRDSTGTQYF. The chain couples TRBV10-3 to TRBJ2-3; 7 bases agree with TRBD1. The trim removed 10 bases at V and 9 bases at J, leaving 10 bases unmatched. The CDR3 covers 12 residues. CDR1 and CDR2 (germline): ENHRY, SYGVKD.